One and the same sample provided the 15 T cell receptor beta chains below, sequenced in a study of T cells in Graves' hyperthyroidism and ophthalmopathy. Authors of the study amplified TCR beta CDR3 regions from RNA transcripts. The TCR CDR3 first-round RT-PCR relied on the HTBI primer set. TCRdb reprocessed the multiplex PCR reads with MiXCR, giving one entry per CDR3 protein. This sample yields approximately 700,000 distinct CDR3 sequences, of which roughly 46% are seen a single time; less than 9% belongs to the top ten. What was sequenced was peripheral blood or thyroid tissue (not recorded which). The source is an adult man with Graves' disease, either hyperthyroidism or ophthalmopathy (not recorded which).

This chain uses TRBV19 with TRBJ1-1; 7 nucleotides agree with TRBD1. CDR3 length: 15 amino acids. Trimming at V came to 4 bases and at J to 1 base, leaving 6 bases not matched to a gene. Germline V gene data show CDR1 as LNHDA and CDR2 as SQIVND (reference sequence). The CDR3 DNA is TGTGCCAGTAGTAACCCCGGGACAGCGAACACTGAAGCTTTCTTT. This translates into CASSNPGTANTEAFF. Drawing the rest from reference TRBV19 and TRBJ1-1, the complete variable domain is DGGITQSPKYLFRKEGQNVTLSCEQNLNHDAMYWYRQDPGQGLRLIYYSQIVNDFQKGDIAEGYSVSREKKESFPLTVTSAQKNPTAFYLCASSNPGTANTEAFFGQGTRLTVV.

The table lists this clonotype with many counts. The chain recombines TRBV2 with TRBJ1-2; D unresolved. Trimming took 7 bases from V and 1 from J, leaving 7 bases between them. This CDR3 is 12 amino acids long. The V gene's germline CDR1 is SNHLY and CDR2 FYNNEI. DNA of the CDR3: TGTGCCAGCATGTACAGTAACTATGGCTACACCTTC. Protein sequence: CASMYSNYGYTF. Supplemented by reference TRBV2 and TRBJ1-2, the full variable domain reads EPEVTQTPSHQVTQMGQEVILRCVPISNHLYFYWYRQILGQKVEFLVSFYNNEISEKSEIFDDQFSVERPDGSNFTLKIRSTKLEDSAMYFCASMYSNYGYTFGSGTRLTVV.

At least ten counts were recorded for this clonotype. V and J are TRBV2 and TRBJ2-6; D is unresolved. Germline CDR1 SNHLY, CDR2 FYNNEI. V was shortened by 5 bases and J by 4 bases, with 6 bases between the two germline ends. The CDR3 totals 13 residues. The CDR3 is CASSSDGANVLTF. Written as DNA, the CDR3 is TGTGCCAGCAGTTCCGACGGGGCCAACGTCCTGACTTTC.

Comment on this clonotype: Its ends do not fully match the called genes, so a read error is possible. The chain joins TRBV2 to TRBJ1-1; tentative D call: TRBD1 (5 bases). The CDR3 contains 18 residues. The germline gives CDR1 SNHLY, CDR2 FYNNEI. The CDR3 is CAISERWQGDLMNTEAFF. The DNA for the CDR3 is TGTGCCATCAGTGAACGGTGGCAGGGTGATTTGATGAACACTGAAGCTTTCTTT. Variable domain in full (rest from reference TRBV2 and TRBJ1-1): EPEVTQTPSHQVTQMGQEVILRCVPISNHLYFYWYRQILGQKVEFLVSFYNNEISEKSEIFDDQFSVERPDGSNFTLKIRSTKLEDSAMYFCAISERWQGDLMNTEAFFGQGTRLTVV.

The chain has TRBV20-1 and TRBJ1-3; no definite D call. The CDR3 length is 17 residues. Per the germline V gene, CDR1 is DFQATT and CDR2 is SNEGSKA (reference sequence). The V gene lost 0 bases and the J gene lost 0 bases, with 15 bases spanning the gap. The CDR3 reads CSAREYGGENSGNTIYF. The CDR3 DNA follows: TGCAGTGCTAGAGAATACGGTGGAGAGAACTCTGGAAACACCATATATTTT.

This clonotype was seen many times. This sequence joins TRBV25-1 and TRBJ1-3; 7 bases map to TRBD1. This CDR3 region has 15 residues. Germline values: CDR1 MGHDK, CDR2 SYGVNS. Trimming cost V 3 bases and J 0 bases; bases outside gene matches: 2. CDR3 residues: CASSEGQNSGNTIYF. The CDR3 DNA sequence: TGTGCCAGCAGTGAGGGACAGAACTCTGGAAACACCATATATTTT.

This chain connects TRBV19 to TRBJ1-5, with 11 bases identical to TRBD1. The junction had 9 bases not matched to a gene; V was cut back by 5 bases and J by 3 bases. This CDR3 has 17 residues. CDR1 LNHDA and CDR2 SQIVND come from the germline V gene (reference sequence). CDR3: CASSFLGTGGINQPQHF. DNA of the CDR3: TGTGCCAGTAGTTTCTTAGGGACAGGGGGGATCAATCAGCCCCAGCATTTT.

The chain combines TRBV9 with TRBJ2-2, with D possibly matching TRBD1 (5 bases). V dropped 2 bases and J dropped 6 bases, with 14 bases sitting between them. CDR3 length equals 15 residues. Germline-derived CDR1 and CDR2 are SGDLS and YYNGEE. The CDR3 DNA reads TGTGCCAGCAGCGTTTCGGCAGGGAATTCCGGGGAGCTGTTTTTT. Amino acids: CASSVSAGNSGELFF.

This chain joins TRBV5-5 and TRBJ1-2; possible D gene TRBD1, 5 bases. Per the germline V gene, CDR1 is SGHKS and CDR2 is YYEKEE (reference sequence). V was cut by 7 bases and J by 0 bases, with 13 bases left in between. The CDR3 is made up of 14 amino acids. CDR3 in amino acids: CASRFRTSNYGYTF. The CDR3 DNA follows: TGTGCCAGCCGTTTTAGGACATCTAACTATGGCTACACCTTC.

The genes are TRBV7-6 and TRBJ2-7; D is unclear. Trimming cost V 3 bases and J 6 bases, with 18 bases left between them. CDR1 is SGHVS, CDR2 FNYEAQ, per germline. The CDR3 is made up of 15 amino acids. The CDR3 nucleotides are TGTGCCAGCAGCTTGGTTCCGCAGGCCATCCGCGAGCAGTACTTC. It specifies CASSLVPQAIREQYF. Drawing the rest from reference TRBV7-6 and TRBJ2-7, the complete variable domain is GAGVSQSPRYKVTKRGQDVALRCDPISGHVSLYWYRQALGQGPEFLTYFNYEAQQDKSGLPNDRFSAERPEGSISTLTIQRTEQRDSAMYRCASSLVPQAIREQYFGPGTRLTVT.

This clonotype was observed once. CDR3 coding DNA: TGTGCCAGCAGCCCCGCCATAGCGGGGGGCGATTTTGGAAACACCATATATTTT. Translating gives CASSPAIAGGDFGNTIYF. The V gene is TRBV2, the J gene TRBJ1-3; perhaps TRBD1 as D (6 bases). The CDR3 spans 18 residues. Germline loops: CDR1 SNHLY, CDR2 FYNNEI. V gave up 6 bases and J gave up 3 bases, with 24 bases separating them. The complete variable domain, with remaining parts taken from reference TRBV2 and TRBJ1-3, reads EPEVTQTPSHQVTQMGQEVILRCVPISNHLYFYWYRQILGQKVEFLVSFYNNEISEKSEIFDDQFSVERPDGSNFTLKIRSTKLEDSAMYFCASSPAIAGGDFGNTIYFGEGSWLTVV.

This clonotype was found many times. The chain couples TRBV29-1 to TRBJ1-5; 7 nucleotides align to TRBD1. Germline CDR1 is SQVTM and CDR2 is ANQGSEA. J was trimmed by 3 bases and V by 5 bases; bases with no gene match: 7. The CDR3 extends over 14 amino acids. The CDR3 reads CSVSFGTDNQPQHF. CDR3 nucleotides: TGCAGCGTTTCATTCGGGACAGACAATCAGCCCCAGCATTTT.

The chain combines TRBV5-1 with TRBJ2-5, with 7 nucleotides matching TRBD1. Germline-derived CDR1 and CDR2 are SGHRS and YFSETQ. The CDR3 sequence is 14 residues long. J was trimmed by 5 bases and V by 6 bases; bases with no gene match: 10. The CDR3 reads CASKKQGRMETQYF. DNA for the CDR3: TGCGCCAGCAAAAAACAGGGGCGGATGGAGACCCAGTACTTC.

The V and J genes are TRBV29-1 and TRBJ1-4; D may be TRBD1 (6 bases). Germline V lookup: CDR1 SQVTM, CDR2 ANQGSEA. V was cut by 7 bases and J by 0 bases, with 12 bases left in between. There are 14 residues in the CDR3. The CDR3, as DNA: TGCAGCGCTACAGGGTTTGCAACTAATGAAAAACTGTTTTTT. This encodes CSATGFATNEKLFF.

This clonotype occurred many times. V gene TRBV7-9 combines with J gene TRBJ1-4, with 10 bases fitting TRBD1. The CDR3 sequence is 16 residues long. J gave up 0 bases and V 3 bases, and 1 base lay outside the gene matches. The germline CDR1 and CDR2 sequences are SEHNR and FQNEAQ (reference sequence). The CDR3 protein is CASSFGTGATNEKLFF. CDR3 DNA: TGTGCCAGCAGCTTCGGGACAGGGGCAACTAATGAAAAACTGTTTTTT.